Below, 6 T cell receptor beta chains from the same sample are listed, as sequenced in a study of cytomegalovirus exposure and HLA in healthy donors. 60 Vbeta and 13 Jbeta primers were used in PCR. The protocol was immunoSEQ multiplex PCR, while the TCRdb copy is restricted to in-frame clones and leaves out a portion. The profile shows approximately 180,000 clones, more than 60% of them singletons. Sequences were obtained from PBMCs. These receptors came from a woman between 25 and 40 years old in good health and CMV-seropositive.

The chain is built from TRBV5-1 and TRBJ2-1; perhaps TRBD2 as D (6 bases). From germline, CDR1 is SGHRS and CDR2 YFSETQ. V was trimmed by 3 bases and J by 7 bases, leaving 20 bases between them. CDR3 length equals 16 residues. DNA of the CDR3: TGCGCCAGCAGCTCACCCCCGGGACTGGTTGAAAATGAGCAGTTCTTC. This codes for CASSSPPGLVENEQFF.

This chain uses TRBV29-1 with TRBJ1-1, with 10 bases matching TRBD1. Germline CDR1 is SQVTM and CDR2 is ANQGSEA. The CDR3 is 14 residues long. V lost 4 bases to trimming and J lost 1 base; unmatched junction nucleotides: 3. This chain's CDR3 is CSVVGQGGNTEAFF. In DNA, the CDR3 is TGCAGCGTTGTCGGACAGGGGGGGAACACTGAAGCTTTCTTT. Complete variable domain (other parts from reference TRBV29-1 and TRBJ1-1): SAVISQKPSRDICQRGTSLTIQCQVDSQVTMMFWYRQQPGQSLTLIATANQGSEATYESGFVIDKFPISRPNLTFSTLTVSNMSPEDSSIYLCSVVGQGGNTEAFFGQGTRLTVV.

This chain joins TRBV18 and TRBJ2-1; TRBD2 aligns across 14 bases. This CDR3 has 17 residues. Germline lookup yields CDR1 KGHSH and CDR2 LQKENI. After removal of 3 bases from V and 0 bases from J, the junction contained 1 base not matched to a gene. The CDR3 sequence: CASSPGTSGGSYNEQFF. CDR3 nucleotide sequence: TGTGCCAGCTCACCCGGGACTAGCGGGGGCTCCTACAATGAGCAGTTCTTC. Variable domain in full (rest from reference TRBV18 and TRBJ2-1): NAGVMQNPRHLVRRRGQEARLRCSPMKGHSHVYWYRQLPEEGLKFMVYLQKENIIDESGMPKERFSAEFPKEGPSILRIQQVVRGDSAAYFCASSPGTSGGSYNEQFFGPGTRLTVL.

The J gene is TRBJ2-3, the V gene TRBV29-1; weak D call: TRBD1 (5 bases). Deletions cut 1 base from V and 4 bases from J, with 9 bases between. The CDR3 consists of 13 residues. Germline V CDR1 and CDR2: SQVTM, ANQGSEA. The CDR3 sequence is CSVEGTLADTQYF. For the CDR3, the DNA is TGCAGCGTTGAAGGGACACTCGCAGATACGCAGTATTTT.

J is TRBJ2-5 and V is TRBV30; 10 bases line up with TRBD1. V gave up 3 bases and J gave up 5 bases; unmatched junction bases: 3. The CDR3 runs to 13 residues. Germline V gene data show CDR1 as GTSNPN and CDR2 as SVGIG (reference sequence). Here the CDR3 DNA reads TGTGCCTGGAGCGAGGGACAGGGGGAGACCCAGTACTTC. This sequence encodes CAWSEGQGETQYF.

The chain carries TRBV27 and TRBJ1-2; D perhaps matches TRBD1 (5 bases). V gave up 3 bases and J gave up 8 bases, with 10 bases separating them. The CDR3 has 12 amino acids. In germline, CDR1 is MNHEY, CDR2 SMNVEV (reference sequence). This CDR3 is CASSFEGRGYTF. The CDR3 DNA sequence: TGTGCCAGCAGTTTCGAGGGGAGGGGCTACACCTTC.